A single sample gave rise to the 14 T cell receptor beta chains below, sequenced in a study of Graves' ophthalmopathy and Graves' hyperthyroidism. RNA transcripts were the source from which TCR beta CDR3 regions were amplified. HTBI primers served in a first-round RT-PCR, which a second-round multiplex PCR followed. TCRdb fed the multiplex PCR reads into MiXCR, producing one record per CDR3 protein. The sample yields approximately 160,000 distinct CDR3 sequences, less than 45% seen once. The sequenced sample was peripheral blood. The receptors shown here come from a woman in her thirties or forties with Graves' ophthalmopathy.

This chain uses TRBV12-3 or TRBV12-4 with TRBJ2-7; 7 nucleotides line up with TRBD1. J lost 6 bases, V lost 6 bases, and 8 bases had no gene match. The CDR3 runs 13 residues. This CDR3 is CASSLTGYGEQYF. DNA for the CDR3: TGTGCCAGCAGCCTGACAGGGTACGGCGAGCAGTACTTC.

A few counts support this clonotype. J is TRBJ2-7 and V is TRBV6-1; 7 bases fit TRBD1. V trimming: 9 bases; J trimming: 2 bases; junction bases outside the gene matches: 7. The germline V gene has CDR1 MNHNS and CDR2 SASEGT. This CDR3 is built from 13 residues. CDR3 loop: CARGSDRTYEQYF. CDR3 in DNA: TGTGCCAGGGGATCGGACAGGACCTACGAGCAGTACTTC.

This clonotype has ten or more counts. The rearrangement joins TRBV10-3 to TRBJ2-5, with D possibly matching TRBD1 (6 bases). V lost 0 bases, J lost 1 base, and 6 bases lay in between. CDR1 ENHRY and CDR2 SYGVKD come from the germline V gene. The CDR3 extends over 14 amino acids. The CDR3 nucleotides read TGTGCCATCAGTGAGTCACAGGGCCAAGAGACCCAGTACTTC. Protein product: CAISESQGQETQYF.

Many counts were recorded for this clonotype. The V and J genes are TRBV10-3 and TRBJ2-7; 8 bases match TRBD1. The CDR3 consists of 14 residues. V lost 7 bases to trimming and J lost 4 bases; unmatched junction nucleotides: 9. Looked up from germline, CDR1 is ENHRY and CDR2 is SYGVKD. The DNA of the CDR3 is TGTGCCATCACACCGGGACAGGCGGGTTACGAGCAGTACTTC. This gives the protein CAITPGQAGYEQYF.

In its sample, this clonotype was seen many times. The chain combines TRBV7-6 with TRBJ1-5; D is unresolved. From germline, CDR1 is SGHVS and CDR2 FNYEAQ. V lost 5 bases, J lost 4 bases, and 9 bases lay in between. The CDR3 length is 13 residues. The CDR3 nucleotides are TGTGCCAGCAGCCACGGGGAAAATCAGCCCCAGCATTTT. Its protein is CASSHGENQPQHF.

This clonotype came up many times. The chain combines TRBV20-1 with TRBJ1-2; 7 bases align to TRBD1. Losses at the gene ends were 0 bases for V and 1 base for J; bases not matched to a gene: 2. The V gene's germline CDR1 is DFQATT and CDR2 SNEGSKA (reference sequence). The CDR3 contains 14 residues. The CDR3: CSARDDRVNYGYTF. CDR3 nucleotide sequence: TGCAGTGCTAGAGACGACAGGGTTAACTATGGCTACACCTTC.

This clonotype was observed many times. This sequence joins TRBV12-3 or TRBV12-4 and TRBJ2-5, with D possibly matching TRBD1 (6 bases). With 10 bases removed from V and 4 bases from J, the gap between germline ends came to 16 bases. The CDR3 totals 13 residues. CDR3 DNA: TGTGCCACCAACACAGGGTTGGCAGAGACCCAGTACTTC. Translation gives CATNTGLAETQYF.

This clonotype was observed a few times. The CDR3 DNA reads as TGCGCCAGCAGCCAAGATCTTTTCCAGGCAGGGAGATTTCAGCCCCAGCATTTT. Amino acid sequence: CASSQDLFQAGRFQPQHF. J is TRBJ1-5 and V is TRBV4-1; possible D gene TRBD1, 5 bases. The germline V and J ends were trimmed by 0 bases and 6 bases, with 21 bases remaining between them. Germline V gives CDR1 MGHRA, CDR2 YSYEKL. This CDR3 region has 18 residues.

The chain joins TRBV6-1 to TRBJ2-3, with TRBD2 identical over 13 bases. Trimming at V came to 7 bases and at J to 4 bases, leaving 8 bases not matched to a gene. The germline V gene has CDR1 MNHNS and CDR2 SASEGT. The CDR3 totals 16 residues. The CDR3: CASKATSGRAADTQYF. Here the CDR3 DNA reads TGTGCCAGCAAGGCTACTAGCGGGAGGGCGGCAGATACGCAGTATTTT.

In this sample, this clonotype turned up many times. The rearrangement joins TRBV7-8 to TRBJ1-5; D is unclear. V was pared by 2 bases and J by 0 bases, with 5 bases between. This CDR3 spans 14 amino acids. Per the germline V gene, CDR1 is SGHVS and CDR2 is FQNEAQ. The CDR3 reads CASSLPVSNQPQHF. The DNA of the CDR3 is TGTGCCAGCAGCTTACCAGTTAGCAATCAGCCCCAGCATTTT.

The chain recombines TRBV12-3 or TRBV12-4 with TRBJ2-5, with a weak D call TRBD2 (6 bases). Trimming removed 6 bases at V and 5 bases at J, with 19 bases between. The CDR3 loop spans 15 amino acids. CDR3 in amino acids: CASSLSGSGWETQYF. The CDR3 DNA reads as TGTGCCAGCAGCTTAAGTGGGAGCGGGTGGGAGACCCAGTACTTC.

This clonotype has at least ten counts. This chain connects TRBV5-6 to TRBJ2-5, with TRBD2 matching over 9 bases. V lost 4 bases to trimming and J lost 5 bases; unmatched junction nucleotides: 9. Germline lookup yields CDR1 SGHDT and CDR2 YYEEEE. There are 15 residues in the CDR3. The CDR3 here is CASSTLAGAGETQYF. CDR3 DNA sequence: TGTGCCAGCAGCACCTTAGCGGGGGCCGGGGAGACCCAGTACTTC.

The gene calls are TRBV6-2 or TRBV6-3 and TRBJ2-2; perhaps TRBD2 as D (6 bases). Per the germline V gene, CDR1 is MNHEY and CDR2 is SVGEGT. V dropped 2 bases and J dropped 4 bases, with 17 bases sitting between them. The CDR3 consists of 17 residues. The CDR3 protein is CASSYGQAYGGTGELFF. CDR3 nucleotide sequence: TGTGCCAGCAGTTACGGGCAGGCCTACGGGGGCACCGGGGAGCTGTTTTTT.

V is TRBV7-8 and J is TRBJ2-2; 7 nucleotides agree with TRBD2. Germline V gene sequence: CDR1 SGHVS, CDR2 FQNEAQ. The CDR3 is 15 residues long. Trimming removed 1 base from V and 7 bases from J; junction bases left unmatched: 6. Here the CDR3 DNA reads TGTGCCAGCAGCTTAGAGGGAGGGATCGGCGGGGAGCTGTTTTTT. Protein sequence: CASSLEGGIGGELFF.